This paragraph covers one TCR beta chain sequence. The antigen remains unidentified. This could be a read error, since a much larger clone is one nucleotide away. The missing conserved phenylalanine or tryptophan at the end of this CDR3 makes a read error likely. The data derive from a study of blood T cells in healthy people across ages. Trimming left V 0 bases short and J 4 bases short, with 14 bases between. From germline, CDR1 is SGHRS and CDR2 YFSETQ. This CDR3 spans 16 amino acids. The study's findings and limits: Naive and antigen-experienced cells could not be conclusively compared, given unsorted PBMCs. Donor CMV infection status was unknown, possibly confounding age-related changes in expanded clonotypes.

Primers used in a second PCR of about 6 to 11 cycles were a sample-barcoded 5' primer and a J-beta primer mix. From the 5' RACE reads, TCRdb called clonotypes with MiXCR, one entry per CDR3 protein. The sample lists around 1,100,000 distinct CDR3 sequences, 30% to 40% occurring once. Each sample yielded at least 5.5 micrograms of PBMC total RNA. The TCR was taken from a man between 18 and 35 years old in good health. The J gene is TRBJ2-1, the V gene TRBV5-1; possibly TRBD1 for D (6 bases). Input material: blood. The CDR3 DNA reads TGCGCCAGCAGCTTGGGGCAGGGGTTTGGTTACAATGAGCAGTTCGTC. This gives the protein CASSLGQGFGYNEQFV.